This is a list of T cell receptor beta chains from one sample in a study of human T cells and chemical hapten exposure. Via MiXCR, TCRdb re-called the RACE reads, giving one row per CDR3 protein. The table has some 96,000 distinct CDR3 sequences, 25% to 35% seen once. Source: whole blood, taken in connection with sensitization to the hapten diphenylcyclopropenone (DPC). The receptors were gathered from a man aged 40-55 years with alopecia areata. Some clones in this sample may be carry-over from other donors' samples. The CDR3 runs from the conserved cysteine through the conserved F or W. The order of the fields is clone size, J gene, V gene, D gene, CDR3 DNA, CDR3 protein. D genes are given only for firm matches. Expanded clones are given a class, and other clones once, few, many or no size at all.

>-|TRBJ2-6|TRBV5-4|TRBD2
TGTGCCAGCAGCTCAGGGACTAGCGGCTCTGGGGCCAACGTCCTGACTTTC
CASSSGTSGSGANVLTF
>few|TRBJ2-1|TRBV20-1|-
TGCAGTGCTAGACGGGAATACAATGAGCAGTTCTTC
CSARREYNEQFF
>few|TRBJ2-5|TRBV12-3/TRBV12-4|-
TGTGCCAGCGCTCCTGGGGGGGCCCTAACGGAGACCCAGTACTTC
CASAPGGALTETQYF
>once|TRBJ2-1|TRBV14|TRBD2
TGTGCCAGCAGTGGGACTAGCGAGTACAATGAGCAGTTCTTC
CASSGTSEYNEQFF
>few|TRBJ1-6|TRBV20-1|TRBD1
TGCAGTGCTAGAATGTCGGGACAGGGGAGTTCACCCCTCCACTTT
CSARMSGQGSSPLHF
>few|TRBJ2-1|TRBV28|-
TGTGCCAGCAGTTGGGGAGTAGGATACAATGAGCAGTTCTTC
CASSWGVGYNEQFF
>few|TRBJ2-3|TRBV7-9|-
TGTGCCAGCAGCAAACCAGTGGAGGGCACAGTCGTTTTCACAGATACGCAGTATTTT
CASSKPVEGTVVFTDTQYF
>-|TRBJ2-3|TRBV15|TRBD2
TGTGCCACCAGCGGAGGGCGGGGGGTTAGCACAGATACGCAGTATTTT
CATSGGRGVSTDTQYF
>few|TRBJ2-7|TRBV7-6|-
TGTGCCAGCAGCTTAGGTTCAGGGACGGGCGAGCAGTACTTC
CASSLGSGTGEQYF
>-|TRBJ2-6|TRBV25-1|-
TGTGCCAGCAGTGATGATTTGTTGGTCTCTGGGGCCAACGTCCTGACTTTC
CASSDDLLVSGANVLTF
>-|TRBJ1-2|TRBV24-1|TRBD1
TGTGCCACCAGCGCAGGGGGCTCCTATGGCTACACCTTC
CATSAGGSYGYTF
>-|TRBJ2-3|TRBV12-3/TRBV12-4|-
TGTGCCAGCAGTCTAAGACAGAGCACAGATACGCAGTATTTT
CASSLRQSTDTQYF
>few|TRBJ2-3|TRBV7-2|-
TGTGCCAGCAGCCCCCGGACCCAGTTAGCCACAGATACGCAGTATTTT
CASSPRTQLATDTQYF
>-|TRBJ2-1|TRBV5-1|-
TGCGCCAGCCCAATTCGACAAGCCGTTTACAATGAGCAGTTCTTC
CASPIRQAVYNEQFF
>few|TRBJ2-7|TRBV28|TRBD2
TGTGCCAGCAGCCCTCGAGGACTAGCGGTCTACGAGCAGTACTTC
CASSPRGLAVYEQYF
>-|TRBJ1-4|TRBV6-1|-
TGTGCCAGCAGTGACGAACTGAGATTCCGAGGGGCAGGTGAAAAACTGTTTTTT
CASSDELRFRGAGEKLFF
>-|TRBJ2-7|TRBV28|TRBD2
TGTGCCAGCAGTCCCCGTTTGGGAGGGCCCTCGGACGAGCAGTACTTC
CASSPRLGGPSDEQYF
>few|TRBJ1-1|TRBV12-3/TRBV12-4|-
TGTGCCAGCAGTCCAATAGCTGAAGCTTTCTTT
CASSPIAEAFF
>-|TRBJ1-5|TRBV6-2/TRBV6-3|TRBD1
TGTGCCAGCAGTCCCCGAGCAGGGGGAAAACAGCCCCAGCATTTT
CASSPRAGGKQPQHF
>-|TRBJ1-2|TRBV20-1|-
TGCAGTGCTACCTTCCGACAGGCTTCTAACTATGGCTACACCTTC
CSATFRQASNYGYTF
>-|TRBJ1-1|TRBV11-2|TRBD1
TGTGCCAGCAGCTTATCTAGGGGGCGGTGGACTGAAGCTTTCTTT
CASSLSRGRWTEAFF
>-|TRBJ2-3|TRBV2|TRBD2
TGTGCCAGCAAGTATGTAGCGGGAGTCAGTCCCACAGATACGCAGTATTTT
CASKYVAGVSPTDTQYF
>-|TRBJ2-3|TRBV28|-
TGTGCCAGCTGGAAGGGTCCGGTTACGCAGTATTTT
CASWKGPVTQYF
>-|TRBJ2-1|TRBV20-1|-
TGCAGTGCTAGAATTCGGGACTTTTCATACAATGAGCAGTTCTTC
CSARIRDFSYNEQFF
>once|TRBJ2-2|TRBV14|-
TGTGCCAGCAGCCAAGCATGGGGCGGGGAGCTGTTTTTT
CASSQAWGGELFF
>few|TRBJ2-1|TRBV5-6|TRBD1
TGTGCCAGCTTGGGACAGAGCTCCTACAATGAGCAGTTCTTC
CASLGQSSYNEQFF
>-|TRBJ2-3|TRBV9|TRBD2
TGTGCCAGCAGCGTACCGACTAGCGGGAGCACAGATACGCAGTATTTT
CASSVPTSGSTDTQYF
>-|TRBJ1-5|TRBV7-9|TRBD1
TGTGCCAGCAGCTCCCAGGGGGATCAGCCCCAGCATTTT
CASSSQGDQPQHF
>-|TRBJ2-7|TRBV5-1|-
TGCGCCAGCAGCTTGTGGGCAGGGGCATCCTACGAGCAGTACTTC
CASSLWAGASYEQYF
>few|TRBJ2-5|TRBV20-1|-
TGCAGTGCTTCGGACAACCAAGAGACCCAGTACTTC
CSASDNQETQYF
>-|TRBJ2-2|TRBV14|-
TGTGCCAGCAGCGAAGGGATAACCGGGGAGCTGTTTTTT
CASSEGITGELFF
>few|TRBJ2-7|TRBV14|TRBD1
TGTGCCAGCAGCCAAGAAAACAGGGGTTACGAGCAGTACTTC
CASSQENRGYEQYF
>-|TRBJ2-3|TRBV24-1|TRBD2
TGTGCCACCAGTGTAGCGGGAGGGCATGGAGATACGCAGTATTTT
CATSVAGGHGDTQYF
>few|TRBJ1-4|TRBV20-1|TRBD1
TGCAGTGCTCGGCCCGGGACAGGTCCTGCAACTAATGAAAAACTGTTTTTT
CSARPGTGPATNEKLFF
>-|TRBJ2-3|TRBV29-1|-
TGCAGCGTGTTCCTGCGGCGTAGCACAGATACGCAGTATTTT
CSVFLRRSTDTQYF
>few|TRBJ2-3|TRBV28|TRBD1
TGTGCCAGCAGTTTAAGTTTGACAGGGCGTAGCACAGATACGCAGTATTTT
CASSLSLTGRSTDTQYF
>few|TRBJ2-2|TRBV28|-
TGTGCCAGCAGTTTGCAAGCGGCCGGGGAGCTGTTTTTT
CASSLQAAGELFF
>few|TRBJ1-6|TRBV27|-
TGTGCCAGCAGTTTTTATAATTCACCCCTCCACTTT
CASSFYNSPLHF
>few|TRBJ1-4|TRBV5-1|TRBD1
TGCGCCAGCAGCTCGACAGGGGGTAATGAAAAACTGTTTTTT
CASSSTGGNEKLFF
>-|TRBJ2-1|TRBV9|TRBD2
TGTGCCAGCAGCGTACAGGCCGGACTAGCGGGAGGCAATGAGCAGTTCTTC
CASSVQAGLAGGNEQFF
>-|TRBJ1-4|TRBV27|-
TGTGCCAGCAGGCCTGCAGGCTCTAATGAAAAACTGTTTTTT
CASRPAGSNEKLFF
>-|TRBJ2-2|TRBV12-3/TRBV12-4|-
TGTGCCAGCAGTTCGACTAGGGGTTCCGGGGAGCTGTTTTTT
CASSSTRGSGELFF
>few|TRBJ2-3|TRBV5-1|-
TGCGCCAGCAGCTTGGAGGGAGTGGATACGCAGTATTTT
CASSLEGVDTQYF
>few|TRBJ1-1|TRBV4-1|-
TGCGCCAGCAGCCGCCAGAAGCAGACGAACACTGAAGCTTTCTTT
CASSRQKQTNTEAFF
>few|TRBJ2-3|TRBV6-1|-
TGTGCCAGCAGTGAGGCTTTGGTTCATACGCAGTATTTT
CASSEALVHTQYF
>many|TRBJ1-1|TRBV10-1|-
TGCGCCAGCAGCCCACAGGACAACCGAGAAGCTTTCTTT
CASSPQDNREAFF
>many|TRBJ2-7|TRBV20-1|-
TGCAGTGCGCTGACCTACGAGCAGTACTTC
CSALTYEQYF
>few|TRBJ2-7|TRBV28|TRBD1
TGTGCCAGCAGTCCACCTGGACAGGGATCTTCCGAGCAGTACTTC
CASSPPGQGSSEQYF
>few|TRBJ2-1|TRBV25-1|-
TGTGCCAGCAGTGCCACTAGCGAGCAGTTCTTC
CASSATSEQFF
>once|TRBJ2-2|TRBV7-7|-
TGTGCCAGCAGCTTACGCGGTGGAGGAGGGGAGCTGTTTTTT
CASSLRGGGGELFF
>-|TRBJ2-3|TRBV4-3|-
TGCGCCAGCAGCCATGGAGGGGAGGCCGATACGCAGTATTTT
CASSHGGEADTQYF
>-|TRBJ2-1|TRBV12-3/TRBV12-4|TRBD1
TGTGCCAGCAGTCAAAGGGGACAGCGAAACTCCTACAATGAGCAGTTCTTC
CASSQRGQRNSYNEQFF
>few|TRBJ2-7|TRBV28|TRBD2
TGTGCCAGCAGTTATTCCGTTCTCGGCGGGAGTTTTTACGAGCAGTACTTC
CASSYSVLGGSFYEQYF
>-|TRBJ2-2|TRBV7-2|TRBD1
TGTGCCAGCAGCTTAAGGCCCTCACAGGGGGACACCGGGGAGCTGTTTTTT
CASSLRPSQGDTGELFF
>few|TRBJ2-3|TRBV20-1|TRBD2
TGCAGTCCCCTGGCGGGAGGGCGAGAGGATACGCAGTATTTT
CSPLAGGREDTQYF
>-|TRBJ2-3|TRBV20-1|-
TGCAGTGCCCCCCCTTCGAGCCAGGCGCAGTATTTT
CSAPPSSQAQYF
>few|TRBJ1-1|TRBV20-1|-
TGCAGCGCTACCGACCCACGCGGCACTGAAGCTTTCTTT
CSATDPRGTEAFF
>few|TRBJ1-1|TRBV27|-
TGTGCCAGCAGTTTACCAGGGGACACTGAAGCTTTCTTT
CASSLPGDTEAFF
>-|TRBJ2-3|TRBV28|-
TGTGCCAGCAGTGGCTCGAACCCGGACCCAGATACGCAGAATTTT
CASSGSNPDPDTQNF